These 21 T cell receptor beta chains originate from one sample sequenced in a study of cytomegalovirus exposure and HLA in healthy donors (dated by TCRdb to about 2017). The receptor library was made with the immunoSEQ multiplex PCR assay. Not all clones reach the TCRdb copy of this immuneACCESS table, which keeps in-frame sequences only. Checked studies attribute under half of the gap to unresolved V genes and leave the rest unexplained. In all, the sample holds roughly 230,000 clones, and 90% of those were seen once. The ten most abundant clones make up around 3.1% of the sample. The sequencing input was PBMCs. The receptors come from a woman younger than 45 in good health and CMV-seronegative.

The chain carries TRBV13 and TRBJ2-1, with 11 positions matching TRBD2. V dropped 3 bases and J dropped 9; count of bases not matched to a gene: 7. Germline-derived CDR1 and CDR2 are PRHDT and FYEKMQ (reference sequence). CDR3 length: 15 amino acids. CDR3: CASSLVAGGPGEQFF. As DNA, the CDR3 is TGTGCCAGCAGCTTGGTAGCGGGAGGGCCGGGTGAGCAGTTCTTC.

The V gene is TRBV11-3, the J gene TRBJ2-1, with 10 bases identical to TRBD2. CDR1 SGHNT and CDR2 YENEEA come from the germline V gene. The CDR3 length is 18 residues. The V segment lost 1 base and the J segment 8 bases; nucleotides outside the gene matches: 14. This CDR3 reads CASSLGVSGLALGDEQFF. As DNA, the CDR3 is TGTGCCAGCAGCTTAGGGGTCTCGGGACTAGCGTTGGGGGATGAGCAGTTCTTC.

The chain employs TRBV30 and TRBJ2-5; 9 nucleotides match TRBD1. Germline CDR1 is GTSNPN and CDR2 is SVGIG (reference sequence). J was trimmed by 5 bases and V by 2 bases; bases with no gene match: 3. The CDR3 is made up of 13 amino acids. This chain's CDR3 is CAWSTGGVETQYF. CDR3 DNA: TGTGCCTGGAGTACAGGGGGCGTTGAGACCCAGTACTTC. The full variable domain, in which reference TRBV30 and TRBJ2-5 provide the parts outside the CDR3, is SQTIHQWPATLVQPVGSPLSLECTVEGTSNPNLYWYRQAAGRGLQLLFYSVGIGQISSEVPQNLSASRPQDRQFILSSKKLLLSDSGFYLCAWSTGGVETQYFGPGTRLLVL.

V gene TRBV7-6 combines with J gene TRBJ2-7; D might be TRBD1 (5 bases). The length of the CDR3 is 14 residues. Trimming cost V 1 base and J 9 bases, with 16 bases left between them. In germline, CDR1 is SGHVS, CDR2 FNYEAQ. The CDR3 spells CASSLGQPLAWQYF. CDR3 nucleotides: TGTGCCAGCAGCTTAGGACAGCCCCTGGCGTGGCAGTACTTC.

The chain combines TRBV5-1 with TRBJ2-1, with 9 bases identical to TRBD1. Germline CDR1 reads SGHRS; CDR2 reads YFSETQ. This CDR3 region has 16 residues. Germline trimming cut 4 bases from V and 2 bases from J; bases unmatched to any gene: 7. The CDR3 loop is CASSNGTGQPYNEQFF. In DNA, the CDR3 is TGCGCCAGCAGCAACGGGACAGGGCAGCCCTACAATGAGCAGTTCTTC.

About this clone itself: One end of the junction varies from germline; a read error may be responsible. The CDR3 here is CARRGRGRVSSNYGYTF. The CDR3 nucleotides are TGTGCCAGGAGGGGCCGGGGGCGTGTGTCATCTAACTATGGCTACACCTTC. V usage is TRBV30 and J usage is TRBJ1-2; possibly TRBD1 for D (6 bases). This CDR3 contains 17 residues. Per the germline V gene, CDR1 is GTSNPN and CDR2 is SVGIG (reference sequence).

The chain employs TRBV7-9 and TRBJ2-1; D uncertain. The germline gives CDR1 SEHNR, CDR2 FQNEAQ (reference sequence). V lost 5 bases, J lost 5 bases, and 10 bases lay in between. The CDR3 sequence is 13 residues long. The CDR3 loop is CASSQTPHNEQFF. The CDR3 DNA reads as TGTGCCAGCAGCCAAACACCCCACAATGAGCAGTTCTTC.

The rearrangement links TRBV13 to TRBJ2-1; 7 bases are a match to TRBD2. V trimming: 1 base; J trimming: 0 bases; junction bases outside the gene matches: 12. The germline V gene has CDR1 PRHDT and CDR2 FYEKMQ (reference sequence). This CDR3 contains 19 residues. CDR3 bases: TGTGCCAGCAGCTTAGAAAGGTTTCTAGCGGAGGACTCCTACAATGAGCAGTTCTTC. Protein sequence: CASSLERFLAEDSYNEQFF.

The chain has TRBV5-8 and TRBJ2-7; 11 bases fit TRBD2. This CDR3 is 17 amino acids long. Germline V CDR1 and CDR2: SGHTS, YDEGEE. The V and J ends lost 4 bases and 0 bases, in that order; junction bases with no gene match: 9. The CDR3 loop reads CASSPPPGLAASYEQYF. In DNA, the CDR3 is TGTGCCAGCAGCCCGCCACCGGGACTAGCGGCCTCCTACGAGCAGTACTTC.

The chain has TRBV27 and TRBJ1-5; D remains unclear. CDR3 length: 13 residues. Trimming removed 8 bases at V and 0 bases at J, with 8 bases between. Germline assignment: CDR1 MNHEY and CDR2 SMNVEV (reference sequence). CDR3 sequence: CASGLNSNQPQHF. For the CDR3, the DNA is TGTGCCAGCGGCCTGAATAGCAATCAGCCCCAGCATTTT.

This clone is a singleton in its sample. The rearrangement uses TRBV5-5 and TRBJ2-5; 9 bases are a match to TRBD1. The CDR3 totals 13 residues. V shed 4 bases, J shed 4 bases, and the junction held 2 bases outside the gene matches. CDR1 and CDR2 (germline): SGHKS, YYEKEE (reference sequence). CDR3 sequence: CASSTGGRETQYF. Here the CDR3 DNA reads TGTGCCAGCAGCACAGGGGGCAGAGAGACCCAGTACTTC. Filled out from reference TRBV5-5 and TRBJ2-5, the complete variable domain reads DAGVTQSPTHLIKTRGQQVTLRCSPISGHKSVSWYQQVLGQGPQFIFQYYEKEERGRGNFPDRFSARQFPNYSSELNVNALLLGDSALYLCASSTGGRETQYFGPGTRLLVL.

This clone came up once. The rearrangement links TRBV7-8 to TRBJ2-7; 14 bases agree with TRBD2. The V and J ends lost 4 bases and 2 bases, in that order; junction bases with no gene match: 10. Germline assignment: CDR1 SGHVS and CDR2 FQNEAQ. The CDR3 is made up of 18 amino acids. The CDR3 coding sequence is TGTGCCAGCAGCTCGGGACTAGCGGGAGCCGCGGGGACCTACGAGCAGTACTTC. Translated, it gives CASSSGLAGAAGTYEQYF.

The chain carries TRBV27 and TRBJ2-7; D is unclear. Trimming shortened V by 5 bases and J by 4 bases, and 12 bases separated the two germline ends. In germline, CDR1 is MNHEY, CDR2 SMNVEV (reference sequence). The CDR3 is 13 amino acids. Here the CDR3 reads CASSALGWYEQYF. The CDR3 bases are TGTGCCAGCAGTGCCCTGGGTTGGTACGAGCAGTACTTC.

V and J are TRBV29-1 and TRBJ2-1; 14 nucleotides agree with TRBD2. J was trimmed by 5 bases and V by 3 bases; bases with no gene match: 6. The CDR3 totals 16 residues. Germline V gene sequence: CDR1 SQVTM, CDR2 ANQGSEA. DNA of the CDR3: TGCAGCGTTGACGGACTAGCGGGAGGTTGGGACAATGAGCAGTTCTTC. This encodes CSVDGLAGGWDNEQFF.

Points on this clone: The identical CDR3 is also encoded by other nucleotide sequences in the sample. This chain uses TRBV2 with TRBJ2-3, with D uncertain. Germline V lookup: CDR1 SNHLY, CDR2 FYNNEI. V was shortened by 5 bases and J by 0 bases, with 3 bases between the two germline ends. The CDR3 runs to 12 residues. The CDR3 DNA reads as TGTGCCAGCAGTTACAGCACAGATACGCAGTATTTT. It codes for CASSYSTDTQYF.

The chain joins TRBV5-6 to TRBJ2-3; 9 bases map to TRBD2. There are 15 residues in the CDR3. Germline-derived CDR1 and CDR2 are SGHDT and YYEEEE. Unmatched junction bases numbered 7, after V lost 2 bases and J lost 6 bases. The CDR3 sequence: CASSLVAGVGDTQYF. DNA of the CDR3: TGTGCCAGCAGCTTAGTAGCGGGAGTAGGGGATACGCAGTATTTT. Complete variable domain (other parts from reference TRBV5-6 and TRBJ2-3): DAGVTQSPTHLIKTRGQQVTLRCSPKSGHDTVSWYQQALGQGPQFIFQYYEEEERQRGNFPDRFSGHQFPNYSSELNVNALLLGDSALYLCASSLVAGVGDTQYFGPGTRLTVL.

The V and J genes are TRBV28 and TRBJ2-7; a weak D match, TRBD2 (6 bases). The CDR3 contains 13 residues. CDR1 and CDR2 from the germline V gene are MDHEN and SYDVKM. V gave up 2 bases and J gave up 5 bases, with 10 bases separating them. CDR3 bases: TGTGCCAGCAGTTTAATCGGGAGCGACGAGCAGTACTTC. This gives the protein CASSLIGSDEQYF.

This chain connects TRBV30 to TRBJ2-7; D not certain. The length of the CDR3 is 14 residues. Between the trimmed V and J ends, which lost 0 bases and 1 base, there was a span of 10 bases. From germline, CDR1 is GTSNPN and CDR2 SVGIG (reference sequence). The CDR3 is CAWSVLGGSYEQYF. For the CDR3, the DNA is TGTGCCTGGAGTGTACTTGGCGGTTCCTACGAGCAGTACTTC. Drawing the rest from reference TRBV30 and TRBJ2-7, the complete variable domain is SQTIHQWPATLVQPVGSPLSLECTVEGTSNPNLYWYRQAAGRGLQLLFYSVGIGQISSEVPQNLSASRPQDRQFILSSKKLLLSDSGFYLCAWSVLGGSYEQYFGPGTRLTVT.

This chain links TRBV6-5 with TRBJ2-7; 9 positions agree with TRBD1. The V segment lost 2 bases and the J segment 5 bases; nucleotides outside the gene matches: 10. Germline CDR1 MNHEY, CDR2 SVGAGI. This CDR3 has 16 residues. In DNA, the CDR3 is TGTGCCAGCAGTTACCGTGCGGGACAGGGAACCCACGAGCAGTACTTC. Encoded protein: CASSYRAGQGTHEQYF.

This sequence joins TRBV6-1 and TRBJ2-5; D uncertain. The length of the CDR3 is 12 residues. V was pared by 2 bases and J by 7 bases, with 8 bases between. Germline V gives CDR1 MNHNS, CDR2 SASEGT. CDR3 loop: CASSEIKGTQYF. CDR3 in DNA: TGTGCCAGCAGTGAAATAAAGGGGACCCAGTACTTC.

Concerning this clone: Other DNA sequences of this sample code for an identical CDR3. The J gene is TRBJ2-2, the V gene TRBV7-2; 7 positions agree with TRBD2. The CDR3 length is 13 residues. J lost 6 bases, V lost 3 bases, and 1 base had no gene match. Germline lookup yields CDR1 SGHTA and CDR2 FQGNSA. CDR3 sequence reads: CASSFTSAGELFF. CDR3 DNA sequence: TGTGCCAGCAGCTTCACTAGCGCCGGGGAGCTGTTTTTT.